This TCR beta chain was found in a study of blood T cell repertoires in COVID-19. Across the whole study: The United States, Italy and Spain were the sources of the acute and convalescent COVID-19 samples.

During active infection, Seattle patients enrolled and were then monitored through disease. Authors' data handling: Counts of nucleated cells, estimated from reference gene primer amplification, were obtained. Assay: immunoSEQ multiplex PCR; the TCRdb copy retains only in-frame clones and omits some. V and J calls and clone size are as listed in that table; D and trimming were resolved from the DNA. Of roughly 320,000 clones in the sample, around nine tenths were seen once. This clonotype was obtained from a woman aged 25-40 years with COVID-19, enrolled during active disease. Sequenced material: peripheral blood.

The CDR3 DNA reads TGTGCCAGCAGCCTAGGCGGGGGGTACGGGGGAGGCAATCAGCCCCAGCATTTT. Its protein product is CASSLGGGYGGGNQPQHF. This chain links TRBV28 with TRBJ1-5, with TRBD1 as a possible D gene (5 bases). Looked up from germline, CDR1 is MDHEN and CDR2 is SYDVKM. The CDR3 is made up of 18 amino acids. Trimming left V 6 bases short and J 2 bases short, with 23 bases between.